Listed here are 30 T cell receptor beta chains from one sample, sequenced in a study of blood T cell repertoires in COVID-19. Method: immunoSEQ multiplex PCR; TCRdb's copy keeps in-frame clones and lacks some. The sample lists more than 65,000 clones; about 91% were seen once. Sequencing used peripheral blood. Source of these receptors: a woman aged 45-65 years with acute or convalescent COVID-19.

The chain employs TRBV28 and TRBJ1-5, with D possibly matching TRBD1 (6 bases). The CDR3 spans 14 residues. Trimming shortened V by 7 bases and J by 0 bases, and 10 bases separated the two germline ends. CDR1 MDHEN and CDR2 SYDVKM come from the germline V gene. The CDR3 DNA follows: TGTGCCAGCACCCAAGGGGGTAGCAATCAGCCCCAGCATTTT. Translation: CASTQGGSNQPQHF.

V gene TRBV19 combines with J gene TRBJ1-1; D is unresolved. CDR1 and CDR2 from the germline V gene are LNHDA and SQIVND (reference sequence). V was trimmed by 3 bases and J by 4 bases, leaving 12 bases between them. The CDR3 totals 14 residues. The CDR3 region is CASSIVGGGTEAFF. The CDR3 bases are TGTGCCAGTAGTATCGTCGGCGGCGGCACTGAAGCTTTCTTT.

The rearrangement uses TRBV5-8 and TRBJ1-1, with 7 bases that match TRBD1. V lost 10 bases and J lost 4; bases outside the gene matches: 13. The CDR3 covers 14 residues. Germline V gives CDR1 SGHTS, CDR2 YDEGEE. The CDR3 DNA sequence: TGTGCCGGGGAGACAGGGCCTATGAGCACTGAAGCTTTCTTT. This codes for CAGETGPMSTEAFF. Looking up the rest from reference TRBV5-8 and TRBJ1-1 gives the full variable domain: EAGVTQSPTHLIKTRGQQATLRCSPISGHTSVYWYQQALGLGLQFLLWYDEGEERNRGNFPPRFSGRQFPNYSSELNVNALELEDSALYLCAGETGPMSTEAFFGQGTRLTVV.

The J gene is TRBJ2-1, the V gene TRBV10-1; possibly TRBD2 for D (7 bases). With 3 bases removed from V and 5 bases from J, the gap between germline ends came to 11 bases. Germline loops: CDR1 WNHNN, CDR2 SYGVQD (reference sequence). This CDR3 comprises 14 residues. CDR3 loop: CASSDGGQNNEQFF. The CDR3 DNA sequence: TGCGCCAGCAGTGACGGGGGGCAAAACAATGAGCAGTTCTTC.

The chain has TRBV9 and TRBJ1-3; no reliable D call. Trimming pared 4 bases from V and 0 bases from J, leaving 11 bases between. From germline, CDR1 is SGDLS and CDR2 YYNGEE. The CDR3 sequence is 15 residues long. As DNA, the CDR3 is TGTGCCAGCAGCCGGGCGGGGAACTCTGGAAACACCATATATTTT. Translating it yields CASSRAGNSGNTIYF.

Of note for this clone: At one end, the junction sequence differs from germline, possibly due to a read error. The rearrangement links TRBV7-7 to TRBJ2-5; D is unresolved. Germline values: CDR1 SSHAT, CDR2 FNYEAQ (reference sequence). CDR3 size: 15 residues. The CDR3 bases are TGTGCTAGCAGCCGCTTAGATAATGGCCAAGAGACCCAGTACTTC. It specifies CASSRLDNGQETQYF. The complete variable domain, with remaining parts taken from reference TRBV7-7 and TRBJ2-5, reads GAGVSQSPRYKVTKRGQDVTLRCDPISSHATLYWYQQALGQGPEFLTYFNYEAQPDKSGLPSDRFSAERPEGSISTLTIQRTEQRDSAMYRCASSRLDNGQETQYFGPGTRLLVL.

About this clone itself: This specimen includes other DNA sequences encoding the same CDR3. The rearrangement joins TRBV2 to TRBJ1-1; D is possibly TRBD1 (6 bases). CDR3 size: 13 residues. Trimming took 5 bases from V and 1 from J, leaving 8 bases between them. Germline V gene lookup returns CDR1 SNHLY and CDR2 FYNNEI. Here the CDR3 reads CASSLDRNTEAFF. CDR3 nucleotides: TGTGCCAGCAGTCTGGACAGGAACACTGAAGCTTTCTTT.

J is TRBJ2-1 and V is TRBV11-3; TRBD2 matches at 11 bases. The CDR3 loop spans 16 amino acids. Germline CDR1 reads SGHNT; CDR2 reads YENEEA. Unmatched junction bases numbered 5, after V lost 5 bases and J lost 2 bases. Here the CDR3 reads CASSMGGLAAYNEQFF. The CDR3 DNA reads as TGTGCCAGCAGCATGGGGGGACTAGCGGCCTACAATGAGCAGTTCTTC. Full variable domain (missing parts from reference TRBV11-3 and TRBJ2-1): EAGVVQSPRYKIIEKKQPVAFWCNPISGHNTLYWYLQNLGQGPELLIRYENEEAVDDSQLPKDRFSAERLKGVDSTLKIQPAELGDSAVYLCASSMGGLAAYNEQFFGPGTRLTVL.

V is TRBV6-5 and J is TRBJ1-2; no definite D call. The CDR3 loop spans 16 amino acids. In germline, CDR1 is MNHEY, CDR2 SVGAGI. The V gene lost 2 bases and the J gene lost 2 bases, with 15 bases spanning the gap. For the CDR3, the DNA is TGTGCCAGCAGTTACGCGGGCGACTCTCTAAACTATGGCTACACCTTC. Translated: CASSYAGDSLNYGYTF.

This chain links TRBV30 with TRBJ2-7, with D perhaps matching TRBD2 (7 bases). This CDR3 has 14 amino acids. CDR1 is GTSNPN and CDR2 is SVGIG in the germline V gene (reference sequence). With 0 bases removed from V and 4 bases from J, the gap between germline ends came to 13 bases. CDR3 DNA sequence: TGTGCCTGGAGTGTAGGGGGGGCTTCATACGAGCAGTACTTC. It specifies CAWSVGGASYEQYF.

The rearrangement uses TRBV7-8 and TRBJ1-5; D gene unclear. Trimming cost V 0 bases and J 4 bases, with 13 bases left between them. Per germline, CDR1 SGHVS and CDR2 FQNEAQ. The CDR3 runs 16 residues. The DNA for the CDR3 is TGTGCCAGCAGCTTAGCGAGCGGGTCCGCGAATCAGCCCCAGCATTTT. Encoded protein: CASSLASGSANQPQHF.

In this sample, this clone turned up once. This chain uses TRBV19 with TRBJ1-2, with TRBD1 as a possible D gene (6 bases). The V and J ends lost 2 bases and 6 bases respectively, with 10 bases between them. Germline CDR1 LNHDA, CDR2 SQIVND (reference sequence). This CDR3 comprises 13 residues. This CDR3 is CASSITGRDGYTF. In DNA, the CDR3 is TGTGCCAGTAGTATAACAGGGAGAGATGGCTACACCTTC.

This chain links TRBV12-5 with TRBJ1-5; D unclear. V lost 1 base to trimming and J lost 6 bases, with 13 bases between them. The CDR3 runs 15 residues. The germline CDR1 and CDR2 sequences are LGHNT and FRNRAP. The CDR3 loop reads CASGLGNIAGQPQHF. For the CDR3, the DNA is TGTGCTAGTGGTTTGGGGAACATAGCCGGTCAGCCCCAGCATTTT.

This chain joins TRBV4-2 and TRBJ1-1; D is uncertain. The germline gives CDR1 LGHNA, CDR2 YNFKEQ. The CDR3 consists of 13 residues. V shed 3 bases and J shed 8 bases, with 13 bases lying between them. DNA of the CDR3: TGTGCCAGCAGCCACGCCGCCGGGAGCGAAGCTTTCTTT. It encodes CASSHAAGSEAFF.

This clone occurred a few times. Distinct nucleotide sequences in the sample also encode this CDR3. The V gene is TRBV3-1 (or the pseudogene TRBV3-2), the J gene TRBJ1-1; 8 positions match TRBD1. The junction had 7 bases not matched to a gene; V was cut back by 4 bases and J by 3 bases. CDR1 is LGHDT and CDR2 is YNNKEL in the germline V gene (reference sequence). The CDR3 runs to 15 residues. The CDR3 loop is CASSRTGTGYTEAFF. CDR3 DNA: TGTGCCAGCAGCCGCACCGGGACAGGCTACACTGAAGCTTTCTTT.

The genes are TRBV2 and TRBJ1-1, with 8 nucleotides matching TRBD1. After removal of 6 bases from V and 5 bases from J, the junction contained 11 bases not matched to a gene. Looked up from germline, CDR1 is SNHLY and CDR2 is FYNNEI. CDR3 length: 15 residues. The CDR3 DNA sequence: TGTGCCAGCAGAACTAGACAGGGGCGGGGGACTGAAGCTTTCTTT. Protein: CASRTRQGRGTEAFF.

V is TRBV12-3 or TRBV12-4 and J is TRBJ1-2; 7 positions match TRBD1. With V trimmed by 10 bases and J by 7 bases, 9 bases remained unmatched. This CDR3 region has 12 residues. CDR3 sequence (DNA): TGTGCCACCTCGACAGGGTCCCGTGGCTACACCTTC. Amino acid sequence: CATSTGSRGYTF.

CDR3 DNA sequence: TGTGCCAGCTCACCGCGCGTGGGGGCGAACACTGAAGCTTTCTTT. Amino acid sequence: CASSPRVGANTEAFF. J is TRBJ1-1 and V is TRBV18; D possibly corresponds to TRBD1 (6 bases). In germline, CDR1 is KGHSH, CDR2 LQKENI. The CDR3 loop spans 15 amino acids. V gave up 3 bases and J gave up 1 base, with 12 bases separating them. Looking up the rest from reference TRBV18 and TRBJ1-1 gives the full variable domain: NAGVMQNPRHLVRRRGQEARLRCSPMKGHSHVYWYRQLPEEGLKFMVYLQKENIIDESGMPKERFSAEFPKEGPSILRIQQVVRGDSAAYFCASSPRVGANTEAFFGQGTRLTVV.

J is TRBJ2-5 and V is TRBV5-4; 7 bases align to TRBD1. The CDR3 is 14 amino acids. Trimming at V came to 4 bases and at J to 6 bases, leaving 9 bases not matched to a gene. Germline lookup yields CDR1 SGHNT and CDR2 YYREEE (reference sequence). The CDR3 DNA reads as TGTGCCAGCAGCCCGCAGACAGGGCTGAAGACCCAGTACTTC. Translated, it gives CASSPQTGLKTQYF.

CDR3 in DNA: TGTGCCTGGAGTGGACAGATGAACACTGAAGCTTTCTTT. Translating it yields CAWSGQMNTEAFF. The chain carries TRBV30 and TRBJ1-1, with D perhaps TRBD1 (5 bases). The CDR3 runs to 13 residues. V was pared by 1 base and J by 0 bases, with 6 bases between. CDR1 and CDR2 (germline): GTSNPN, SVGIG (reference sequence).

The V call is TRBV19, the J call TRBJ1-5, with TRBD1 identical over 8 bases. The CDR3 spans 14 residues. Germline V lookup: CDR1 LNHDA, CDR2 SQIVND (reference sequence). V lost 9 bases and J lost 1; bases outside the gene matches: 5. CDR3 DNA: TGTGCCAGCCGACAGGGGAAAAGCAATCAGCCCCAGCATTTT. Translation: CASRQGKSNQPQHF.

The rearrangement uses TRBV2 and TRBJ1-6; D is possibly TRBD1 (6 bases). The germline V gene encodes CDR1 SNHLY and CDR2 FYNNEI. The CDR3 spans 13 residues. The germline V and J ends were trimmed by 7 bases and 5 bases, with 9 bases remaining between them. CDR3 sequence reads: CASKDSDNSPLHF. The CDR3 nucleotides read TGTGCCAGCAAGGACAGCGATAATTCACCCCTCCACTTT.

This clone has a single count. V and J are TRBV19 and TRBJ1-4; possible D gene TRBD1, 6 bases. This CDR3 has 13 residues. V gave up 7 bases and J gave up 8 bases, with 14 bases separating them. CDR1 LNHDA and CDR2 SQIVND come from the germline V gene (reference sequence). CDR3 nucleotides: TGTGCCAGTACGCTTCAGGGGAAGGAAAAACTGTTTTTT. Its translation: CASTLQGKEKLFF.

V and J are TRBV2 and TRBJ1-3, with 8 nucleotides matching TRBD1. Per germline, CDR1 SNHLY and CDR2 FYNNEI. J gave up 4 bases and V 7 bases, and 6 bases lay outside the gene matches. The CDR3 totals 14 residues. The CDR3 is CASKQGAGGNTIYF. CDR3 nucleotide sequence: TGTGCCAGCAAGCAGGGGGCCGGCGGAAACACCATATATTTT.

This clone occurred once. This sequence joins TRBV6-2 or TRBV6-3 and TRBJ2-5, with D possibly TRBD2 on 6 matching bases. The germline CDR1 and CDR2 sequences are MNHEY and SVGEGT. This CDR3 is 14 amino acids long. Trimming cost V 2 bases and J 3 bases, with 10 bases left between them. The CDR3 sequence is CASSYEGLEETQYF. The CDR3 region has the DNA TGTGCCAGCAGTTACGAGGGACTGGAAGAGACCCAGTACTTC.

The CDR3 DNA follows: TGTGCCAGCAGCGGAGAGGCAGACGGCGGAAACACCATATATTTT. Amino acid sequence: CASSGEADGGNTIYF. The chain joins TRBV7-6 to TRBJ1-3; D gene uncertain. Germline CDR1 reads SGHVS; CDR2 reads FNYEAQ. Trimming left V 5 bases short and J 4 bases short, with 15 bases between. This CDR3 is 15 amino acids long.

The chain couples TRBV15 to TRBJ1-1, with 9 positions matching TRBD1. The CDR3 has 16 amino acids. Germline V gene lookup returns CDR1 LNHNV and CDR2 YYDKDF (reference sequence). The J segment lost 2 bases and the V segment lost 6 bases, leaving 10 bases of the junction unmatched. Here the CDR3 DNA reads TGTGCCACCAGGCGGGGGACAGGGCGTCAAAACACTGAAGCTTTCTTT. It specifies CATRRGTGRQNTEAFF.

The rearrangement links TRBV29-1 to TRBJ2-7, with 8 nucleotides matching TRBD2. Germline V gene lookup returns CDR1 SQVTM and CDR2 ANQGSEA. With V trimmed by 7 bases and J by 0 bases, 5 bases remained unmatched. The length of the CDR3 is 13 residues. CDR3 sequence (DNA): TGCAGCGCCGCCGGGACTAGCTCCTACGAGCAGTACTTC. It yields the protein CSAAGTSSYEQYF.

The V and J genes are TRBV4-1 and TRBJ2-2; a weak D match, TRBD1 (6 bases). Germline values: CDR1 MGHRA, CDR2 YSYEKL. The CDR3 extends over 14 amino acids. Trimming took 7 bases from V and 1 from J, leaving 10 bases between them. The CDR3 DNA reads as TGCGCCAGCATGGACAGCGTGAACACCGGGGAGCTGTTTTTT. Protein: CASMDSVNTGELFF.

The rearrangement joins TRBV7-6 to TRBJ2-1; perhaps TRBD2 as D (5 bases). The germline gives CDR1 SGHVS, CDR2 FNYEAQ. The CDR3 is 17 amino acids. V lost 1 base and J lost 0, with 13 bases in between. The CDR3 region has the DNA TGTGCCAGCAGCTTAGGCGGACTCGCCAGCTCCTACAATGAGCAGTTCTTC. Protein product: CASSLGGLASSYNEQFF.